This T cell receptor beta chain was recorded in a study of blood T cell repertoires in COVID-19. Background on the study: Acute-phase and convalescent COVID-19 samples originated in the United States, Italy and Spain. Sample material is recorded as cDNA or gDNA derived from T cells, B-cell-depleted T cells, or PBMCs.

In the study's own analysis: Reference gene primers were amplified, and this amplification served to estimate nucleated cell counts. Clones were read by immunoSEQ multiplex PCR, and TCRdb kept only the in-frame ones, dropping some. The DNA gave D and trimming, while V, J and clone size come from that table. This sample has 300,000 to 350,000 clones, with approximately 87% found just once. Recruited during active infection, patients (from Seattle) were subsequently followed longitudinally. The CDR3 is made up of 16 amino acids. The germline V gene has CDR1 DFQATT and CDR2 SNEGSKA (reference sequence). J lost 0 bases, V lost 3 bases, and 8 bases had no gene match.

The V gene is TRBV20-1, the J gene TRBJ1-3, with TRBD1 matching 7 bases. The clonotype was recovered from a woman in her forties or fifties with COVID-19, enrolled during active disease. The specimen sequenced was peripheral blood. As DNA, the CDR3 is TGCAGTGCTAGTAAGACAGGGCCCTACTCTGGAAACACCATATATTTT. Protein product: CSASKTGPYSGNTIYF.